This entry is about one T cell receptor beta chain. The data stem from a study of blood T cell repertoires in COVID-19. Whole-study context: Researchers got acute and convalescent COVID-19 samples from the United States, Italy and Spain. Nucleic acid was either cDNA or gDNA, and it came from T cells, B-cell-depleted T cells, or PBMCs.

All recovered Cohort 3 donors got two negative PCRs, got clearance, or saw symptom resolution. There are 13 residues in the CDR3. The germline V and J ends were trimmed by 2 bases and 1 base, with 3 bases remaining between them. In the original analysis: It was from reference gene primer amplification that nucleated cell counts were estimated. Sequenced by immunoSEQ multiplex PCR; TCRdb stores in-frame clones only, minus some. From that table come the V and J calls and clone size; the DNA was used to work out D and trimming. This repertoire shows about 160,000 clones, approximately 81% found once; its top ten account for roughly 20%.

Sample: PBMCs or T cells enriched from blood (not recorded which). The receptor was derived from a man in his fifties or sixties who had recovered from COVID-19. The chain carries TRBV12-3 or TRBV12-4 and TRBJ1-3, with D hard to call. The CDR3 sequence is CASSLPSGNTIYF. DNA for the CDR3: TGTGCCAGCAGTTTACCATCTGGAAACACCATATATTTT.